The T cell receptor beta chain described here comes from a study of T cells in Graves' hyperthyroidism and ophthalmopathy. Not enrolled were patients with uncontrolled infection, other autoimmune disease, pregnancy or lactation. In germline, CDR1 is DFQATT, CDR2 SNEGSKA (reference sequence). The CDR3 is 13 amino acids. The source material, RNA transcripts, was used to amplify TCR beta CDR3 regions. The HTBI primer set was used in a first-round RT-PCR of the TCR CDR3. TCRdb itself ran the multiplex PCR reads through MiXCR, one entry per CDR3 protein. This sample has 500,000 to 650,000 distinct CDR3 sequences, with 46% found just once. General study findings and limits: The authors' 13 V-J model separated ophthalmopathy from stable hyperthyroidism.

On this clonotype: Its cognate antigen is unknown. This may be a read error: a much more frequent sequence differs by one nucleotide.

The chain uses TRBV20-1 and TRBJ2-2; no definite D call. The sequenced sample was peripheral blood or thyroid tissue (not recorded which). The TCR comes from an adult woman with Graves' disease, either hyperthyroidism or ophthalmopathy (not recorded which). CDR3 nucleotide sequence: TGCAGTGCTAGGGGTACGAACACCAGGGAGCTGTTTTTT. This encodes CSARGTNTRELFF.